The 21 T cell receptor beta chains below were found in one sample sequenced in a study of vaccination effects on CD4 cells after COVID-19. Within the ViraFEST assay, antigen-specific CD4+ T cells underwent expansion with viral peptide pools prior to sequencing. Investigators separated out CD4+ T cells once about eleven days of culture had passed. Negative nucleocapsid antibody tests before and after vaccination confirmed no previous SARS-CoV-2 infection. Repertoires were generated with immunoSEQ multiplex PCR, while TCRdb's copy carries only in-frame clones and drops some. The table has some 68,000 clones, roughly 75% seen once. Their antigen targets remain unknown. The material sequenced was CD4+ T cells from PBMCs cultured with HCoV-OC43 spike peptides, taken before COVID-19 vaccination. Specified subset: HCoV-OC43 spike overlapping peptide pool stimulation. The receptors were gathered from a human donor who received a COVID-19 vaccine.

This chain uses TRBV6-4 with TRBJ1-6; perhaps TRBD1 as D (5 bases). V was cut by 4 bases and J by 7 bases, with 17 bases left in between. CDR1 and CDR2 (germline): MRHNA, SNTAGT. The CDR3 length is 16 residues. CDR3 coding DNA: TGTGCCAGCAGTGCCTTGGGACGGCCGTCAAATTCACCCCTCCACTTT. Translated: CASSALGRPSNSPLHF.

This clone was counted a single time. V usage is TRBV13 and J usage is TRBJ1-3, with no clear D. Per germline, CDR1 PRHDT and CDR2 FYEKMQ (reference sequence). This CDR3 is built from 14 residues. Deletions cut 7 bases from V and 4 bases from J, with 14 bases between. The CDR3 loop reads CASKRVFWGNTIYF. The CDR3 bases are TGTGCCAGCAAAAGGGTCTTCTGGGGAAACACCATATATTTT.

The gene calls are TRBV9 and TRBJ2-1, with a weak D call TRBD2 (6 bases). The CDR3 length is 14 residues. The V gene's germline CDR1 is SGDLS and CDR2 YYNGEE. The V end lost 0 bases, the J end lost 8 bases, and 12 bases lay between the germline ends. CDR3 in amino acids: CASSVVGRDDEQFF. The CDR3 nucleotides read TGTGCCAGCAGCGTAGTCGGGAGAGACGATGAGCAGTTCTTC. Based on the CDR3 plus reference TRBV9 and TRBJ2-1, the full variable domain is DSGVTQTPKHLITATGQRVTLRCSPRSGDLSVYWYQQSLDQGLQFLIQYYNGEERAKGNILERFSAQQFPDLHSELNLSSLELGDSALYFCASSVVGRDDEQFFGPGTRLTVL.

CDR3: CASSPRGDRANLYGYTF. The CDR3 DNA reads as TGTGCCAGCAGCCCGAGGGGGGACAGGGCCAATCTCTATGGCTACACCTTC. The chain uses TRBV11-2 and TRBJ1-2; TRBD1 agrees at 9 bases. Germline loops: CDR1 SGHAT, CDR2 FQNNGV. The trim removed 5 bases at V and 4 bases at J, leaving 14 bases unmatched. The CDR3 loop spans 17 amino acids.

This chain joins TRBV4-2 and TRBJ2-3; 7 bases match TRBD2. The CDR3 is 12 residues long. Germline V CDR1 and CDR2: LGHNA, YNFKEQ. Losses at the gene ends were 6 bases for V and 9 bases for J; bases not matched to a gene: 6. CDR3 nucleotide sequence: TGTGCCAGCAGAGGACTAGAGGAAACGCAGTATTTT. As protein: CASRGLEETQYF.

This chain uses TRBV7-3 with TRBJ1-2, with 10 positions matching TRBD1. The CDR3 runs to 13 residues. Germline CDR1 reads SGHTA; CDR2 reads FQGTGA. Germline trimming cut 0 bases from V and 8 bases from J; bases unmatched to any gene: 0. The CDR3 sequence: CASSLTGQGGYTF. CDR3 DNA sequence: TGTGCCAGCAGCTTAACGGGACAGGGGGGCTACACCTTC.

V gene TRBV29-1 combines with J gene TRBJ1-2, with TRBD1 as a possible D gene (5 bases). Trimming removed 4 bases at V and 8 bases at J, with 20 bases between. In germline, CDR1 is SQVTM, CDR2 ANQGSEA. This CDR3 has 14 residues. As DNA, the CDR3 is TGCAGCGTTGGTCTGACAGAACCACTTAGGGGCTACACCTTC. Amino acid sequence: CSVGLTEPLRGYTF.

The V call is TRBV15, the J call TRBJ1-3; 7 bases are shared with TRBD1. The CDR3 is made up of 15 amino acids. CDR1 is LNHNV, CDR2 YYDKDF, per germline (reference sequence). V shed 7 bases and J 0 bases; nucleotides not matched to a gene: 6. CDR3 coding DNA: TGTGCCACCACTTGGGACAGAACCTCTGGAAACACCATATATTTT. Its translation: CATTWDRTSGNTIYF. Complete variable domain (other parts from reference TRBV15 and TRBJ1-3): DAMVIQNPRYQVTQFGKPVTLSCSQTLNHNVMYWYQQKSSQAPKLLFHYYDKDFNNEADTPDNFQSRRPNTSFCFLDIRSPGLGDTAMYLCATTWDRTSGNTIYFGEGSWLTVV.

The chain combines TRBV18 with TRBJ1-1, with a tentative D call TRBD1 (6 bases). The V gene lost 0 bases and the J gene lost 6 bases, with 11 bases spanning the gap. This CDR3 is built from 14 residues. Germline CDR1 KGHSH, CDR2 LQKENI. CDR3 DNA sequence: TGTGCCAGCTCACCACCGATGGGGGGCCCTGAAGCTTTCTTT. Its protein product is CASSPPMGGPEAFF.

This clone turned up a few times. The CDR3 nucleotides are TGTGCCAGCAGACCGACAGGGGCTGGCTATGGCTACACCTTC. This encodes CASRPTGAGYGYTF. V and J are TRBV27 and TRBJ1-2, with TRBD1 matching 8 bases. Trimming cost V 6 bases and J 4 bases; bases outside gene matches: 7. The CDR3 length is 14 residues. Looked up from germline, CDR1 is MNHEY and CDR2 is SMNVEV (reference sequence).

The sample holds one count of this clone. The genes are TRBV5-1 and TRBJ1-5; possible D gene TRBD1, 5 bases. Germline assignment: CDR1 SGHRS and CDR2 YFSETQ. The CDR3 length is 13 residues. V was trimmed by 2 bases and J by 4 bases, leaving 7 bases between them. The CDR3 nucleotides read TGCGCCAGCAGCTTAGGGGAAAATCAGCCCCAGCATTTT. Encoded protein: CASSLGENQPQHF.

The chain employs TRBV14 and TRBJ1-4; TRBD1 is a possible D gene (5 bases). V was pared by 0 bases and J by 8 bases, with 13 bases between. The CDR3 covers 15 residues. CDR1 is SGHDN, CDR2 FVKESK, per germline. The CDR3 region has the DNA TGTGCCAGCAGCCAAGAGGGGGTTTTGCGGGAAAAACTGTTTTTT. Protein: CASSQEGVLREKLFF.

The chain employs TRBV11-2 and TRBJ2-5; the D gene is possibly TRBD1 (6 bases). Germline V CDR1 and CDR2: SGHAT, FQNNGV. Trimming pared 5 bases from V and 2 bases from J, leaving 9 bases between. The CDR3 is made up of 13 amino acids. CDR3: CASSARGQETQYF. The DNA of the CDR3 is TGTGCCAGCAGCGCTAGGGGGCAAGAGACCCAGTACTTC.

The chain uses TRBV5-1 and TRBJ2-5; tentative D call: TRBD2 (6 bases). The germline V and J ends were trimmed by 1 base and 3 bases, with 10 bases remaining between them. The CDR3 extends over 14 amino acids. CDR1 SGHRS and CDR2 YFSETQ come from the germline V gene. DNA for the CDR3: TGCGCCAGCAGCTTGCTGCCTAGCGAAGAGACCCAGTACTTC. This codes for CASSLLPSEETQYF.

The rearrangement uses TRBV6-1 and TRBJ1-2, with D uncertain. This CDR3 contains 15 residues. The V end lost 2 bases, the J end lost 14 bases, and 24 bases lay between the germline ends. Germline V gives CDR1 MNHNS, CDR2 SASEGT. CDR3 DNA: TGTGCCAGCAGTGAAATTCGAACGGCAGCTATGGCTGGGACCTTC. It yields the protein CASSEIRTAAMAGTF.

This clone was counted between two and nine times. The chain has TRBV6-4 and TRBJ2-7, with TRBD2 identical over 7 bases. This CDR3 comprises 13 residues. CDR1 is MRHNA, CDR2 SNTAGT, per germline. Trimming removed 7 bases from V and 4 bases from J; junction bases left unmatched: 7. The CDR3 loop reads CASTPLRGYEQYV. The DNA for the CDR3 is TGTGCCAGCACCCCGTTGCGGGGGTACGAGCAGTACGTC.

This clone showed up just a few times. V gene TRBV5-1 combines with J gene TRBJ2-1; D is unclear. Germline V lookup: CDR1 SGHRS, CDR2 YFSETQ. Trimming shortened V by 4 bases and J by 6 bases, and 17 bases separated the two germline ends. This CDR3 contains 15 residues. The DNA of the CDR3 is TGCGCCAGCAGCCCGGCATCTCTTACGGGCAATGAGCAGTTCTTC. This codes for CASSPASLTGNEQFF. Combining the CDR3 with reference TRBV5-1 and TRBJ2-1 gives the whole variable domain KAGVTQTPRYLIKTRGQQVTLSCSPISGHRSVSWYQQTPGQGLQFLFEYFSETQRNKGNFPGRFSGRQFSNSRSEMNVSTLELGDSALYLCASSPASLTGNEQFFGPGTRLTVL.

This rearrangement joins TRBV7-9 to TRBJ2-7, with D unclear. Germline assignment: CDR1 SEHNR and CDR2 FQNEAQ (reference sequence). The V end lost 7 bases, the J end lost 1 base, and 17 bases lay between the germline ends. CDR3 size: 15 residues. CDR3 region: CASTPDGLSSYEQYV. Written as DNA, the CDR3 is TGTGCCAGCACCCCAGACGGATTGTCTTCCTACGAGCAGTACGTC.

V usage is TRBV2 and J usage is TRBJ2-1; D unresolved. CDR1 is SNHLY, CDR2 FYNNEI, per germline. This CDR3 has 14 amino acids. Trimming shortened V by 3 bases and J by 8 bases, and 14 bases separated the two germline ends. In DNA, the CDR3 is TGTGCCAGCAGTGACGCTTCGGGTTGGGATGAGCAGTTCTTC. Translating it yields CASSDASGWDEQFF.

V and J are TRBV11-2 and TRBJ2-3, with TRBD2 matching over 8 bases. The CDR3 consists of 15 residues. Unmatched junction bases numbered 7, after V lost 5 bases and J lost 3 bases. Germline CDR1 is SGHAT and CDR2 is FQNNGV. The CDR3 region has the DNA TGTGCCAGCAGCCCAAATCCGGGGGGGACAGATACGCAGTATTTT. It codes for CASSPNPGGTDTQYF.

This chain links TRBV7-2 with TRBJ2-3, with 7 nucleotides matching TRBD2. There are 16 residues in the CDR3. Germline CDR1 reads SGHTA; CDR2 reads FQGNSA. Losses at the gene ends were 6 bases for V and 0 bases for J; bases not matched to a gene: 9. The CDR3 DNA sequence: TGTGCCAGCAGTCGGACTAGTGCAGATAGCACAGATACGCAGTATTTT. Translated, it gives CASSRTSADSTDTQYF.